This TCR beta chain was documented in a study of blood T cell repertoires in COVID-19. The data were produced by immunoSEQ multiplex PCR, yet TCRdb's version contains in-frame clones alone and is incomplete. The sample shows about 200,000 clones, about 88% of them seen only once. V dropped 8 bases and J dropped 0 bases, with 21 bases sitting between them. Germline V gene lookup returns CDR1 SQVTM and CDR2 ANQGSEA. The CDR3 consists of 16 residues. A case of COVID-19 had been met by exposed participants within 2 weeks before study entry. Input material: PBMCs or T cells enriched from blood (not recorded which). The TCR originated in a woman in her twenties or thirties who had been exposed to COVID-19. The chain carries TRBV29-1 and TRBJ2-3; weak D call: TRBD2 (7 bases). In DNA form, the CDR3 reads TGCAGCTATAAAGAGGGGGGGCCTACTAGCACAGATACGCAGTATTTT. Translation gives CSYKEGGPTSTDTQYF.